This TCR beta chain was recovered during a study of identical twins (dated by TCRdb to the mid-2010s). General notes on the study: To test whether fetal clonotypes persist, the study used deep sequencing on TCR alpha and beta repertoires from monozygotic twins, unrelated adults of various ages, and cord blood. To rule out contamination, replicate twin experiments were performed at different times with different library preparation protocols.

Study-wide conclusions, independent of this receptor: Recombination models systematically underestimated out-of-frame TCR alpha sharing in monozygotic twins but agreed with sharing between unrelated individuals. Zero-insertion analyses could be partly confounded by invariant T cells such as MAIT and iNKT, although diverse VJ usage argued against such confounding for most clonotypes. Excess twin sharing in beta out-of-frame sequences was weaker because fewer shared sequences lowered the signal-to-noise ratio. Because the same donors could not be followed over many years, conclusions were based on cross-sectional statistical analysis. Out-of-frame TCR alpha sequences shared between twins showed an excess of low generation-probability sequences compared with coincidental sharing between unrelated individuals. Abundant cord blood beta clonotypes carried fewer insertions; young adult naive repertoires showed a weaker similar trend, while memory repertoires showed none.

All donors were healthy Caucasians. The twin cohort consisted of three pairs of female monozygotic twins, all aged 18 to 29 years. Using Miltenyi CD45RO+ enrichment and human naive T-cell isolation kits, memory (CD45RO+) and naive T cells were isolated from PBMC. The method behind the library was 5' RACE. The listed sequencing device is Illumina HiSeq 2000. A universal primer binding site was added through template switching, and the final cDNA carried a unique molecular identifier so that TCR cDNA molecules could be counted accurately. First-strand cDNA for TCR alpha and beta chains was synthesized from specific primers in the conserved constant-segment region. Each cDNA library was double barcoded, with a SMART-Mk sample barcode plus Illumina barcodes, to control for contamination. TruSeq adapter sequences, together with Illumina sample barcodes, were added in two successive PCR steps. Sequencing of the TCR alpha and beta cDNA libraries was done on the Illumina HiSeq platform using custom primers. In the original analysis: MiGEC processed the raw reads to extract unique molecular identifiers, while MiXCR was used to determine the CDR3 positions. Recombination models were inferred per individual with the repgenHMM and IGoR tools using an EM algorithm. Shared clonotypes were analyzed with the tcR package in R, and sharing was normalized by the product of cloneset sizes. To study raw recombination without the effects of thymic and clonal selection, out-of-frame nonproductive sequences were analyzed. TCRdb itself trimmed the public reads at Q25 with fastp, ran MiXCR and retained productive beta chains. Rows merge per CDR3 protein into single entries with the most common DNA and genes. The V and J calls were determined by TCRdb, not by the authors. Recorded for this sample are 200,000 to 250,000 distinct CDR3 sequences; about 13% of them occurred a single time. 3.5% to 5% of the sample is taken by the ten largest.

This clonotype was picked up many times. This receptor's antigen is unknown. Base-call qualities are not available, and no considerably larger clone is one nucleotide away. Inclusive of the bounding cysteine and phenylalanine, the CDR3 is 14 residues long. The read is trimmed to its CDR3 DNA, 42 bases read in frame from base 1. The V end gives up 6 bases and the J end 1 base, leaving 2 bases in the junction not matched to a gene. The same data also went into a second study, on yellow fever vaccine responses in identical twins. The other study reports the following: According to the authors, the vaccine-induced T cell response in identical twins seemed to be partly convergent and partly specific to each individual. Focusing on identical twins, the study followed the T cell clones that responded to the vaccine, and did so with precision.

The clonotype was recovered from a woman aged 18-29 years in good health. The chain is encoded by TRBV12-3 or TRBV12-4 joined to TRBJ2-1; TRBD2 lines up with 8 middle nucleotides. The sample consisted of memory (CD45RO+) T cells sorted from blood. The intended sense of this specimen's cell subset or site label: CD45RO+ enriched T cells. Here is the DNA: TGTGCCAGCAGCCGCGGGGGGTCCTACAATGAGCAGTTCTTC. Translated, this gives CASSRGGSYNEQFF.